This passage covers 14 T cell receptor beta chains from one sample sequenced in a study of T cells in Graves' hyperthyroidism and ophthalmopathy. Template material for amplifying TCR beta CDR3 regions consisted of RNA transcripts. The TCR CDR3 was amplified in a first-round RT-PCR using the HTBI primer set. One entry per CDR3 protein results from TCRdb running MiXCR on the multiplex PCR reads. The table has 300,000 to 400,000 distinct CDR3 sequences, about 21% seen once; the top ten hold over 45%. The sequencing sample was made of blood. The receptors derive from a woman aged 45-59 years with Graves' hyperthyroidism.

This clonotype has ten or more counts. This chain links TRBV4-1 with TRBJ2-7; 9 nucleotides agree with TRBD1. J gave up 6 bases and V 3 bases, and 9 bases lay outside the gene matches. This CDR3 contains 15 residues. Germline V gene data show CDR1 as MGHRA and CDR2 as YSYEKL. The chain's CDR3 is CASSHAPGQGSEQYF. The CDR3 DNA reads as TGCGCCAGCAGCCACGCACCGGGACAGGGTTCCGAGCAGTACTTC.

The rearrangement uses TRBV20-1 and TRBJ1-6, with D maybe TRBD1 (5 bases). The ends were cut back, 3 bases at V and 7 bases at J, with 7 bases in the middle. This CDR3 contains 12 residues. CDR1 and CDR2 (germline): DFQATT, SNEGSKA (reference sequence). The CDR3 region has the DNA TGCAGTGCTAGGCGACAGAATTCACCCCTCCACTTT. It yields the protein CSARRQNSPLHF.

This clonotype has ten or more counts. This sequence joins TRBV7-2 and TRBJ2-2; 9 bases agree with TRBD1. Trimming took 1 base from V and 2 from J; bases not matched to a gene: 2. The CDR3 totals 16 residues. The germline V gene encodes CDR1 SGHTA and CDR2 FQGNSA. CDR3 in amino acids: CASSLGGQGNTGELFF. CDR3 nucleotides: TGTGCCAGCAGCTTAGGGGGACAGGGTAACACCGGGGAGCTGTTTTTT.

This clonotype was counted between two and nine times. A much larger clone differs by one base, so this may be a read error. The CDR3 sequence is CTSSQDGGVKQYF. The DNA for the CDR3 is TGTACCAGCAGCCAAGATGGCGGAGTGAAGCAGTACTTC. The rearrangement links TRBV3-1 to TRBJ2-7; D gene uncertain. From germline, CDR1 is LGHDT and CDR2 YNNKEL (reference sequence). This CDR3 is built from 13 residues.

This clonotype was observed a handful of times. This chain joins TRBV10-3 and TRBJ2-1; D not resolved. V shed 0 bases and J shed 0 bases, with 12 bases lying between them. The germline CDR1 and CDR2 sequences are ENHRY and SYGVKD. This CDR3 is 17 amino acids long. DNA of the CDR3: TGTGCCATCAGTGAGTCCGAGCGCTTCAGCTCCTACAATGAGCAGTTCTTC. This translates into CAISESERFSSYNEQFF.

The J gene is TRBJ2-1, the V gene TRBV6-1; D call uncertain. Germline V gene lookup returns CDR1 MNHNS and CDR2 SASEGT. Trimming took off 4 bases at V and 4 bases at J, with 14 bases between the two ends. CDR3 size: 15 residues. The CDR3 loop reads CASSALAVPYNEQFF. In DNA form, the CDR3 reads TGTGCCAGCAGTGCCTTAGCAGTCCCGTACAATGAGCAGTTCTTC.

Only a few counts were recorded for this clonotype. V is TRBV20-1 and J is TRBJ1-1; D may be TRBD1 (5 bases). The ends were cut back, 5 bases at V and 0 bases at J, with 10 bases in the middle. CDR3 length equals 13 residues. Per the germline V gene, CDR1 is DFQATT and CDR2 is SNEGSKA (reference sequence). The CDR3 loop is CSALQGMNTEAFF. As DNA, the CDR3 is TGCAGTGCTCTCCAGGGAATGAACACTGAAGCTTTCTTT.

The V and J genes are TRBV11-2 and TRBJ2-5; 9 bases agree with TRBD1. This CDR3 spans 15 amino acids. The ends lost 5 bases at V and 2 bases at J; junction bases unmatched: 6. Germline-derived CDR1 and CDR2 are SGHAT and FQNNGV. The chain's CDR3 is CASSRSGQGQETQYF. CDR3 DNA: TGTGCCAGCAGCCGCTCCGGACAGGGGCAAGAGACCCAGTACTTC.

This clonotype was observed at least ten times. The chain carries TRBV6-5 and TRBJ1-2, with TRBD1 matching over 7 bases. Trimming removed 2 bases from V and 10 bases from J; junction bases left unmatched: 13. The CDR3 spans 15 residues. Germline CDR1 and CDR2: MNHEY and SVGAGI. The CDR3 loop reads CASSYTPDRVSVYTF. The CDR3 bases are TGTGCCAGCAGTTACACTCCCGACAGGGTTAGCGTCTACACCTTC.

This clonotype occurred a few times. The chain links TRBV5-1 to TRBJ2-2, with 8 nucleotides matching TRBD1. Germline V gives CDR1 SGHRS, CDR2 YFSETQ. J was trimmed by 6 bases and V by 6 bases; bases with no gene match: 7. This CDR3 is 14 amino acids long. The CDR3: CASKMDRAPGELFF. The CDR3 bases are TGCGCCAGCAAGATGGACAGGGCTCCCGGGGAGCTGTTTTTT.

The genes are TRBV28 and TRBJ1-2, with D hard to call. The CDR3 totals 13 residues. V was cut by 8 bases and J by 8 bases, with 18 bases left in between. Germline V gene sequence: CDR1 MDHEN, CDR2 SYDVKM. The CDR3 spells CASGADTPGGYTF. CDR3 coding DNA: TGTGCCAGCGGTGCCGACACCCCTGGGGGCTACACCTTC.

This clonotype was observed many times. This sequence joins TRBV7-9 and TRBJ2-1, with 9 bases matching TRBD2. Trimming cost V 4 bases and J 10 bases; bases outside gene matches: 11. The CDR3 totals 15 residues. CDR1 and CDR2 from the germline V gene are SEHNR and FQNEAQ (reference sequence). CDR3 sequence: CASSSQGGRAVEQFF. CDR3 coding DNA: TGTGCCAGCAGCTCCCAGGGCGGGAGGGCCGTCGAGCAGTTCTTC.

CDR3 region: CASTSPGSGRPYEQYF. The CDR3 DNA reads as TGTGCCAGCACCTCCCCAGGGTCGGGGAGACCCTACGAGCAGTACTTC. This chain connects TRBV27 to TRBJ2-7, with D perhaps TRBD1 or TRBD2 (5 bases each). Trimming removed 7 bases at V and 2 bases at J, with 21 bases between. This CDR3 is built from 16 residues. Per the germline V gene, CDR1 is MNHEY and CDR2 is SMNVEV (reference sequence).

This clonotype was detected a few times. The V gene is TRBV3-1, the J gene TRBJ1-1; D gene ambiguous. The CDR3 has 16 residues. In germline, CDR1 is LGHDT, CDR2 YNNKEL (reference sequence). V was cut by 0 bases and J by 0 bases, with 11 bases left in between. DNA of the CDR3: TGTGCCAGCAGCCAAGATTACCGCGGACTGAACACTGAAGCTTTCTTT. Translated: CASSQDYRGLNTEAFF.